This T cell receptor beta chain was sequenced for a study of tumor and adjacent non-tumor tissue in lung cancer. Looking at the study overall: Patients comprised 12 adenocarcinoma, a couple of squamous cell carcinoma and 1 small cell lung cancer. On average, productive TCRbeta reads reached 4 million to 5 million per sample.

As concerns this clonotype: Its matching antigen is unknown.

No cell sorting was done before RNA was extracted from the tissue. The normal lung tissue was taken more than 3 cm from the tumor edge. Germline V CDR1 and CDR2: SGHDT, YYEEEE. V lost 4 bases, J lost 1 base, and 8 bases lay in between. The CDR3 runs 14 residues. Study results and caveats: Normal lung showed higher cumulative top 100 clone frequency than tumor.

A modified ARM-PCR protocol with three rounds of nested PCR amplified TCRbeta. TCRdb re-analysed the multiplex PCR reads in MiXCR, keeping a single row per CDR3 protein. In the table there are 90,000 to 120,000 distinct CDR3 sequences, 65% of which are singletons. The sequence was obtained from a young man with non-small cell lung cancer. The genes are TRBV5-6 and TRBJ2-2; no clear D gene. The sequenced sample consisted of distant non-tumor lung tissue. The CDR3 spells CASSPVENTGELFF. The CDR3, as DNA: TGTGCCAGCAGCCCGGTCGAGAACACCGGGGAGCTGTTTTTT.